This TCR beta chain was observed in a study of cytomegalovirus exposure and HLA in healthy donors. This CDR3 comprises 13 residues. Trimming took 6 bases from V and 7 from J, leaving 16 bases between them. Germline assignment: CDR1 MNHNS and CDR2 SASEGT. Primers for the PCR totalled 60 Vbeta and 13 Jbeta. Data came from immunoSEQ multiplex PCR; TCRdb stores just in-frame clones and leaves some out. Seen here are around 190,000 clones, around 82% observed once, and the top ten hold about 2.8%. Healthy bone marrow donors supplied every sample. This clone was counted only a few times. Its antigen is unidentified. Study-wide results and caveats: Common viral pathogens were later found to be apparently linked to several of the most significant clusters. Cytomegalovirus-associated status was assigned to 150 or so TCR beta chains. Researchers reported that three CMV-associated chains were confirmed in vitro as CMV antigen-specific.

The chain recombines TRBV6-1 with TRBJ2-7, with D possibly matching TRBD2 (5 bases). The receptor was isolated from a woman in her twenties or thirties in good health and CMV-seronegative. Sequencing was done on a sample of PBMCs. In nucleotides, the CDR3 is TGTGCCAGCAGGGACGCCAGTAGCGTGGAGCAGTACTTC. It encodes CASRDASSVEQYF.